Listed here are 15 T cell receptor beta chains from one sample, sequenced in a study of blood T cell repertoires in COVID-19. Assay used: immunoSEQ multiplex PCR; TCRdb lists only in-frame clones, some missing. This sample has around 100,000 clones, with under 90% found just once. Sequences were obtained from peripheral blood. The source of these receptors is a man aged 55 to 70 with COVID-19, enrolled during active disease.

In DNA, the CDR3 is TGTGCCAGCAGCGTAGCCCCCTCCAATGAGCAGTTCTTC. Amino acid sequence: CASSVAPSNEQFF. The chain carries TRBV9 and TRBJ2-1; D call uncertain. V gave up 0 bases and J gave up 6 bases, with 7 bases separating them. The CDR3 consists of 13 residues. Per germline, CDR1 SGDLS and CDR2 YYNGEE.

The V gene is TRBV28, the J gene TRBJ2-7, with TRBD2 matching over 7 bases. V shed 7 bases, J shed 6 bases, and the junction held 12 bases outside the gene matches. CDR1 MDHEN and CDR2 SYDVKM come from the germline V gene. This CDR3 region has 14 residues. The CDR3: CASTNSGFSVEQYF. Here the CDR3 DNA reads TGTGCCAGCACAAATAGCGGGTTCTCGGTCGAGCAGTACTTC.

The chain employs TRBV28 and TRBJ2-3; 8 bases fit TRBD2. V lost 2 bases, J lost 6 bases, and 7 bases stayed unmatched. Germline V CDR1 and CDR2: MDHEN, SYDVKM. The CDR3 runs 15 residues. The CDR3 nucleotides are TGTGCCAGCAGTTTAGCCCGGGGGGGGTTGGATACGCAGTATTTT. Its protein is CASSLARGGLDTQYF.

This clone was seen just once. The chain carries TRBV7-2 and TRBJ2-3, with 10 positions matching TRBD2. Trimming took 1 base from V and 2 from J; bases not matched to a gene: 12. The CDR3 totals 19 residues. Germline CDR1 and CDR2: SGHTA and FQGNSA. The CDR3 DNA sequence: TGTGCCAGCAGCTTAGAGATATGGCTAGCGGGAGACGTCACAGATACGCAGTATTTT. Encoded protein: CASSLEIWLAGDVTDTQYF.

V and J are TRBV24-1 and TRBJ1-1; 10 bases agree with TRBD1. Germline loops: CDR1 KGHDR, CDR2 SFDVKD. The CDR3 has 16 residues. The J segment lost 5 bases and the V segment lost 2 bases, leaving 7 bases of the junction unmatched. The CDR3 DNA is TGTGCCACCAGTGATTCAAGGACAGGGGGAAATACTGAAGCTTTCTTT. It codes for CATSDSRTGGNTEAFF.

The rearrangement links TRBV7-6 to TRBJ1-4, with TRBD1 matching over 8 bases. The CDR3 is made up of 13 amino acids. Germline assignment: CDR1 SGHVS and CDR2 FNYEAQ. V was clipped by 4 bases and J by 7 bases; unmatched bases: 2. As DNA, the CDR3 is TGTGCCAGCAGCTCCAGGGGGCCTGAAAAACTGTTTTTT. It yields the protein CASSSRGPEKLFF. The variable domain in full, with the rest retrieved from reference TRBV7-6 and TRBJ1-4, is GAGVSQSPRYKVTKRGQDVALRCDPISGHVSLYWYRQALGQGPEFLTYFNYEAQQDKSGLPNDRFSAERPEGSISTLTIQRTEQRDSAMYRCASSSRGPEKLFFGSGTQLSVL.

This chain uses TRBV7-9 with TRBJ2-2; D is possibly TRBD2 (5 bases). V was pared by 1 base and J by 7 bases, with 16 bases between. This CDR3 contains 16 residues. CDR1 and CDR2 (germline): SEHNR, FQNEAQ (reference sequence). This CDR3 reads CASSLGIASFVGELFF. The CDR3 DNA reads TGTGCCAGCAGCTTAGGGATAGCGTCCTTTGTCGGGGAGCTGTTTTTT.

This clone was seen only once. CDR3 nucleotide sequence: TGTGCCAGCAGTCCGGTATTTTCTGAGCAGTTCTTC. Translation: CASSPVFSEQFF. The J gene is TRBJ2-1, the V gene TRBV6-2 or TRBV6-3; D is undetermined. Germline-derived CDR1 and CDR2 are MNHEY and SVGEGT. V lost 5 bases and J 9 bases, leaving 11 bases between the germline ends. The CDR3 spans 12 residues.

This chain links TRBV4-1 with TRBJ2-1, with TRBD2 as a possible D gene (5 bases). This CDR3 region has 17 residues. Trimming stripped 0 bases from V and 0 bases from J, with 12 bases between. CDR1 is MGHRA, CDR2 YSYEKL, per germline. CDR3 in DNA: TGCGCCAGCAGCCAAGAATTAGCGCGTACCTCCTACAATGAGCAGTTCTTC. Amino acid sequence: CASSQELARTSYNEQFF.

The J gene is TRBJ1-5, the V gene TRBV2; 8 bases fit TRBD1. The CDR3 totals 14 residues. V lost 8 bases, J lost 5 bases, and 8 bases stayed unmatched. Looked up from germline, CDR1 is SNHLY and CDR2 is FYNNEI. CDR3 region: CASSGETGDQPQHF. The CDR3 region has the DNA TGTGCCAGCTCGGGCGAGACAGGGGATCAGCCCCAGCATTTT.

This rearrangement joins TRBV12-5 to TRBJ1-4; possible D gene TRBD1, 5 bases. The CDR3 extends over 16 amino acids. Germline V gene sequence: CDR1 LGHNT, CDR2 FRNRAP. Trimming pared 1 base from V and 7 bases from J, leaving 16 bases between. CDR3 amino acids: CASGLAIQGGGEKLFF. In DNA form, the CDR3 reads TGTGCTAGTGGTTTGGCTATCCAGGGAGGTGGTGAAAAACTGTTTTTT.

This clone appeared a single time. The chain combines TRBV11-3 with TRBJ2-1; D may be TRBD2 (5 bases). CDR1 is SGHNT, CDR2 YENEEA, per germline. Trimming left V 5 bases short and J 4 bases short, with 12 bases between. CDR3 length: 14 residues. CDR3 DNA sequence: TGTGCCAGCAGCACGAGGACTCGATACAATGAGCAGTTCTTC. Translated, it gives CASSTRTRYNEQFF.

V usage is TRBV11-2 and J usage is TRBJ2-1, with 10 bases identical to TRBD2. After removal of 2 bases from V and 9 bases from J, the junction contained 7 bases not matched to a gene. Germline CDR1 SGHAT, CDR2 FQNNGV. The CDR3 totals 15 residues. Written as DNA, the CDR3 is TGTGCCAGCAGCTTATCGGGACTAGCGTTCGGTGAGCAGTTCTTC. This translates into CASSLSGLAFGEQFF.

This chain links TRBV19 with TRBJ1-5, with D possibly being TRBD1 (6 bases). The ends were cut back, 5 bases at V and 3 bases at J, with 11 bases in the middle. This CDR3 comprises 14 residues. Germline V gives CDR1 LNHDA, CDR2 SQIVND (reference sequence). The chain's CDR3 is CASSDGQTNQPQHF. CDR3 coding DNA: TGTGCCAGTAGTGACGGACAGACCAATCAGCCCCAGCATTTT.

The rearrangement joins TRBV7-8 to TRBJ2-5; D ambiguous. The ends were cut back, 1 base at V and 4 bases at J, with 7 bases in the middle. This CDR3 region has 13 residues. The germline V gene encodes CDR1 SGHVS and CDR2 FQNEAQ. The CDR3 region has the DNA TGTGCCAGCAGCTTAGGTAACAGAGAGACCCAGTACTTC. It codes for CASSLGNRETQYF.